These 18 T cell receptor beta chains were sequenced from one sample in a study of primary melanoma T cells and metastatic recurrence. Only in-frame clones appear in the TCRdb table, and some are missing; sequencing was by immunoSEQ multiplex PCR. The sample holds about 170 clones; 94% are singletons and the top ten take about an eighth. Sequencing was carried out using melanoma tumor tissue. These receptor sequences come from a human donor with melanoma.

The chain combines TRBV29-1 with TRBJ1-1, with 7 bases identical to TRBD1. The CDR3 is 13 residues long. V gave up 6 bases and J gave up 5 bases; unmatched junction bases: 9. CDR1 and CDR2 (germline): SQVTM, ANQGSEA. CDR3 loop: CSVEQGLGTEAFF. For the CDR3, the DNA is TGCAGCGTCGAACAGGGGCTGGGGACTGAAGCTTTCTTT.

This chain links TRBV6-8 with TRBJ2-2; D is perhaps TRBD1 (6 bases). Trimming shortened V by 6 bases and J by 4 bases, and 18 bases separated the two germline ends. Germline V gene data show CDR1 as MNHGY and CDR2 as SAAAGT. The CDR3 totals 16 residues. The CDR3 DNA reads as TGTGCCAGCAGACAAAGAGGGGGTGATTTCACCGGGGAGCTGTTTTTT. It specifies CASRQRGGDFTGELFF.

This clone has just one count. The rearrangement links TRBV11-3 to TRBJ1-4; 7 positions match TRBD1. The trim removed 4 bases at V and 5 bases at J, leaving 10 bases unmatched. The CDR3 runs 16 residues. Germline assignment: CDR1 SGHNT and CDR2 YENEEA. Here the CDR3 DNA reads TGTGCCAGCAGCTCGGGCTCCGGGACAGAGAATGAAAAACTGTTTTTT. Amino acid sequence: CASSSGSGTENEKLFF.

V is TRBV15 and J is TRBJ2-1; 10 bases match TRBD1. The CDR3 length is 15 residues. The V and J ends lost 3 bases and 7 bases, in that order; junction bases with no gene match: 6. Germline CDR1 reads LNHNV; CDR2 reads YYDKDF (reference sequence). CDR3: CATSSDRGRGNEQFF. The CDR3 nucleotides are TGTGCCACCAGCAGCGACAGGGGGCGAGGAAATGAGCAGTTCTTC.

J is TRBJ1-5 and V is TRBV28; maybe TRBD1 (5 bases). The CDR3 runs to 15 residues. Trimming left V 2 bases short and J 2 bases short, with 10 bases between. CDR1 is MDHEN and CDR2 is SYDVKM in the germline V gene. The CDR3 region is CASSLGQGGNQPQHF. CDR3 bases: TGTGCCAGCAGTTTAGGTCAGGGAGGCAATCAGCCCCAGCATTTT.

In regard to this clone: The junction and the germline gene differ at one end; a read error may be behind it. The chain carries TRBV6-8 and TRBJ1-5; TRBD1 agrees at 7 bases. CDR1 is MNHGY and CDR2 is SAAAGT in the germline V gene. The CDR3 sequence is 14 residues long. As DNA, the CDR3 is TGTGCCATCAGTACAGGGGATAGCAATCAGCCCCAGCATTTT. Its protein product is CAISTGDSNQPQHF.

This chain joins TRBV10-3 and TRBJ2-5; D not certain. Germline lookup yields CDR1 ENHRY and CDR2 SYGVKD. This CDR3 spans 12 amino acids. V lost 0 bases, J lost 4 bases, and 3 bases lay in between. CDR3 sequence: CAISESGETQYF. The CDR3 nucleotides are TGTGCCATCAGTGAGTCGGGAGAGACCCAGTACTTC.

The chain couples TRBV6-8 to TRBJ1-5; unclear D gene. CDR3 length: 14 residues. Deletions cut 5 bases from V and 0 bases from J, with 8 bases between. Germline lookup yields CDR1 MNHGY and CDR2 SAAAGT. The CDR3 region has the DNA TGTGCCAGCAGTCGATTAGGTAGCAATCAGCCCCAGCATTTT. Amino acid sequence: CASSRLGSNQPQHF.

The genes are TRBV6-8 and TRBJ2-7; D is unresolved. V lost 5 bases and J lost 5, with 22 bases in between. The germline V gene encodes CDR1 MNHGY and CDR2 SAAAGT. This CDR3 region has 16 residues. CDR3: CASSPTLKNIDDEQYF. Written as DNA, the CDR3 is TGTGCCAGCAGTCCGACGCTCAAAAATATCGACGACGAGCAGTACTTC.

The rearrangement uses TRBV15 and TRBJ2-3; 11 bases fit TRBD2. With 4 bases clipped from V and 0 bases from J, the junction kept 12 bases outside the gene matches. CDR1 is LNHNV, CDR2 YYDKDF, per germline (reference sequence). The CDR3 sequence is 19 residues long. CDR3 sequence reads: CATSNLRLAGRVSTDTQYF. CDR3 DNA: TGTGCCACCAGCAACCTAAGACTAGCGGGGAGGGTTAGCACAGATACGCAGTATTTT.

The chain employs TRBV9 and TRBJ1-4; D may be TRBD1 (5 bases). Germline V gene lookup returns CDR1 SGDLS and CDR2 YYNGEE. Trimming shortened V by 5 bases and J by 1 base, and 12 bases separated the two germline ends. This CDR3 is 15 amino acids long. The CDR3 bases are TGTGCCAGCAGTACCCCCGGGGGAACTAATGAAAAACTGTTTTTT. This translates into CASSTPGGTNEKLFF. The whole variable domain, remainder taken from reference TRBV9 and TRBJ1-4, is DSGVTQTPKHLITATGQRVTLRCSPRSGDLSVYWYQQSLDQGLQFLIQYYNGEERAKGNILERFSAQQFPDLHSELNLSSLELGDSALYFCASSTPGGTNEKLFFGSGTQLSVL.

The gene calls are TRBV10-3 and TRBJ2-7; D not resolved. Germline CDR1 ENHRY, CDR2 SYGVKD. The CDR3 contains 12 residues. V shed 2 bases and J shed 6 bases, with 8 bases lying between them. The CDR3 region has the DNA TGTGCCATCAGTGAGGGGCTTGGCGAGCAGTACTTC. Translation gives CAISEGLGEQYF.

This chain connects TRBV19 to TRBJ2-1; TRBD2 aligns across 14 bases. This CDR3 region has 17 residues. The V gene's germline CDR1 is LNHDA and CDR2 SQIVND (reference sequence). Losses at the gene ends were 5 bases for V and 6 bases for J; bases not matched to a gene: 9. CDR3 DNA: TGTGCCAGTAGTTCCCAGACTAGCGGGAGGGCTTTCAATGAGCAGTTCTTC. Protein product: CASSSQTSGRAFNEQFF.

Here the CDR3 reads CASLSQRTGGVQETQYF. The CDR3 DNA follows: TGTGCCAGCCTAAGTCAGCGGACAGGGGGCGTTCAAGAGACCCAGTACTTC. The chain combines TRBV18 with TRBJ2-5, with 11 positions matching TRBD1. Trimming took 8 bases from V and 2 from J; bases not matched to a gene: 13. This CDR3 has 17 amino acids. Germline lookup yields CDR1 KGHSH and CDR2 LQKENI.

V gene TRBV19 combines with J gene TRBJ2-2; 7 bases agree with TRBD2. Germline lookup yields CDR1 LNHDA and CDR2 SQIVND (reference sequence). This CDR3 region has 15 residues. V lost 6 bases to trimming and J lost 4 bases; unmatched junction nucleotides: 8. CDR3 loop: CASSRGLVGTGELFF. The CDR3 region has the DNA TGTGCCAGTAGCCGCGGACTAGTCGGCACCGGGGAGCTGTTTTTT. The complete variable domain, with remaining parts taken from reference TRBV19 and TRBJ2-2, reads DGGITQSPKYLFRKEGQNVTLSCEQNLNHDAMYWYRQDPGQGLRLIYYSQIVNDFQKGDIAEGYSVSREKKESFPLTVTSAQKNPTAFYLCASSRGLVGTGELFFGEGSRLTVL.

CDR3 region: CASSIPGGRDTQYF. The CDR3 region has the DNA TGTGCCAGTAGTATCCCAGGGGGCCGGGATACGCAGTATTTT. This sequence joins TRBV19 and TRBJ2-3, with 8 positions matching TRBD1. CDR3 length: 14 amino acids. The germline gives CDR1 LNHDA, CDR2 SQIVND (reference sequence). V dropped 3 bases and J dropped 6; count of bases not matched to a gene: 5.

This chain links TRBV16 with TRBJ1-2; D is unclear. The germline gives CDR1 KGHSY, CDR2 FQNENV. This CDR3 spans 17 amino acids. Trimming left V 5 bases short and J 4 bases short, with 23 bases between. CDR3 protein: CASSITGFVRKTYGYTF. The CDR3, as DNA: TGTGCCAGCAGCATCACGGGGTTCGTTAGAAAGACCTATGGCTACACCTTC.

The chain links TRBV19 to TRBJ1-2; 7 bases agree with TRBD1. This CDR3 is 13 amino acids long. V dropped 9 bases and J dropped 8; count of bases not matched to a gene: 12. CDR1 is LNHDA, CDR2 SQIVND, per germline (reference sequence). CDR3 loop: CASIQGPTGGYTF. Here the CDR3 DNA reads TGTGCCAGCATACAGGGGCCAACGGGGGGCTACACCTTC.